These 29 T cell receptor beta chains originate from one sample sequenced in a study of shared clonotypes between healthy human individuals. Assay used: immunoSEQ multiplex PCR; TCRdb lists only in-frame clones, some missing. The sample has 520,000 or so clones, 60% to 85% seen once. Material: PBMCs. These receptors originate from a woman in her forties in good health. Some clones in this sample may be carry-over from other donors' samples.

J is TRBJ2-1 and V is TRBV7-3; weak D call: TRBD2 (5 bases). Deletions cut 2 bases from V and 3 bases from J, with 11 bases between. The CDR3 loop spans 15 amino acids. Germline lookup yields CDR1 SGHTA and CDR2 FQGTGA. The CDR3 region has the DNA TGTGCCAGCAGCTTAGAGCCAGCGGACTACAATGAGCAGTTCTTC. Its translation: CASSLEPADYNEQFF.

V usage is TRBV2 and J usage is TRBJ1-2; D is undetermined. The germline V gene has CDR1 SNHLY and CDR2 FYNNEI. Trimming stripped 1 base from V and 2 bases from J, with 5 bases between. The CDR3 runs to 13 residues. The DNA of the CDR3 is TGTGCCAGCAGTGAAGGCCTAAACTATGGCTACACCTTC. Translated, it gives CASSEGLNYGYTF.

There are many counts of this clone. The J gene is TRBJ2-7, the V gene TRBV15, with D unresolved. The CDR3 runs to 16 residues. Germline values: CDR1 LNHNV, CDR2 YYDKDF (reference sequence). The V end was cut by 1 base, the J end by 3 bases, with 16 bases between. CDR3 sequence (DNA): TGTGCCACCAGCAGAGTGCCTAGGGCAGGATACTACGAGCAGTACTTC. Translation: CATSRVPRAGYYEQYF.

This clone was counted a few times. The CDR3 is CASSITGAGQPQHF. The CDR3, as DNA: TGTGCCAGTAGTATTACAGGGGCGGGTCAGCCCCAGCATTTT. The chain combines TRBV19 with TRBJ1-5, with TRBD1 identical over 7 bases. This CDR3 is 14 amino acids long. CDR1 is LNHDA and CDR2 is SQIVND in the germline V gene (reference sequence). Trimming cost V 3 bases and J 6 bases; bases outside gene matches: 5.

To note about this clone: Within the sample, other DNA sequences also encode this same CDR3. The rearrangement joins TRBV19 to TRBJ2-7, with a tentative D call TRBD1 (6 bases). This CDR3 has 14 residues. Germline CDR1 LNHDA, CDR2 SQIVND (reference sequence). The V gene lost 1 base and the J gene lost 0 bases, with 7 bases spanning the gap. DNA for the CDR3: TGTGCCAGTAGTATAGCCAGGGGCTCCTACGAGCAGTACTTC. Translated, it gives CASSIARGSYEQYF.

In this sample, this clone turned up once. This rearrangement joins TRBV7-2 to TRBJ2-3, with a tentative D call TRBD2 (6 bases). V dropped 0 bases and J dropped 0 bases, with 10 bases sitting between them. The CDR3 consists of 16 residues. Germline V gene data show CDR1 as SGHTA and CDR2 as FQGNSA. The CDR3 DNA follows: TGTGCCAGCAGCTTAGCTAGCGGAGGGAGCACAGATACGCAGTATTTT. This gives the protein CASSLASGGSTDTQYF.

The chain is built from TRBV28 and TRBJ2-7; D gene ambiguous. CDR1 and CDR2 (germline): MDHEN, SYDVKM. The V gene lost 3 bases and the J gene lost 3 bases, with 6 bases spanning the gap. The CDR3 spans 12 residues. The chain's CDR3 is CASSFMGYEQYF. The CDR3 bases are TGTGCCAGCAGTTTCATGGGCTACGAGCAGTACTTC. Filled out from reference TRBV28 and TRBJ2-7, the complete variable domain reads DVKVTQSSRYLVKRTGEKVFLECVQDMDHENMFWYRQDPGLGLRLIYFSYDVKMKEKGDIPEGYSVSREKKERFSLILESASTNQTSMYLCASSFMGYEQYFGPGTRLTVT.

The rearrangement joins TRBV7-3 to TRBJ2-1; D might be TRBD2 (5 bases). The V gene lost 5 bases and the J gene lost 2 bases, with 16 bases spanning the gap. From germline, CDR1 is SGHTA and CDR2 FQGTGA. The CDR3 contains 16 residues. The CDR3 DNA reads as TGTGCCAGCAGCCCCCCTGGAGCGGTCGCCTACAATGAGCAGTTCTTC. Translated: CASSPPGAVAYNEQFF. Using reference TRBV7-3 and TRBJ2-1 for the parts outside the CDR3, the full variable domain is GAGVSQTPSNKVTEKGKYVELRCDPISGHTALYWYRQSLGQGPEFLIYFQGTGAADDSGLPNDRFFAVRPEGSVSTLKIQRTERGDSAVYLCASSPPGAVAYNEQFFGPGTRLTVL.

This chain uses TRBV9 with TRBJ2-7, with TRBD1 as a possible D gene (5 bases). The CDR3 runs to 15 residues. V lost 3 bases, J lost 7 bases, and 20 bases lay in between. The germline CDR1 and CDR2 sequences are SGDLS and YYNGEE. The CDR3 bases are TGTGCCAGCAGCGGCGACAGTTACGGCGGCCGGGAGCAGTACTTC. Translating gives CASSGDSYGGREQYF.

The V and J genes are TRBV30 and TRBJ1-3, with D uncertain. Germline V CDR1 and CDR2: GTSNPN, SVGIG (reference sequence). Deletions cut 0 bases from V and 1 base from J, with 13 bases between. This CDR3 spans 16 amino acids. In nucleotides, the CDR3 is TGTGCCTGGAGTGTCCCACTAAGGGTTTCTGGAAACACCATATATTTT. This gives the protein CAWSVPLRVSGNTIYF.

The V and J genes are TRBV28 and TRBJ2-3; D gene ambiguous. Germline V lookup: CDR1 MDHEN, CDR2 SYDVKM. The CDR3 spans 11 residues. The V gene lost 6 bases and the J gene lost 6 bases, with 7 bases spanning the gap. CDR3 residues: CASRLVDTQYF. Here the CDR3 DNA reads TGTGCCAGCAGGTTGGTTGATACGCAGTATTTT.

V usage is TRBV29-1 and J usage is TRBJ2-1; 9 bases fit TRBD1. The CDR3 is 12 residues long. Trimming cost V 4 bases and J 6 bases; bases outside gene matches: 1. Germline lookup yields CDR1 SQVTM and CDR2 ANQGSEA. CDR3 residues: CSVGQGGNEQFF. The CDR3 DNA follows: TGCAGCGTTGGACAGGGGGGCAATGAGCAGTTCTTC.

The V call is TRBV9, the J call TRBJ1-1; D possibly corresponds to TRBD1 (5 bases). The germline V and J ends were trimmed by 4 bases and 0 bases, with 10 bases remaining between them. The CDR3 runs to 14 residues. CDR1 SGDLS and CDR2 YYNGEE come from the germline V gene. CDR3 in amino acids: CASSTQALNTEAFF. The DNA of the CDR3 is TGTGCCAGCAGCACACAGGCTCTGAACACTGAAGCTTTCTTT.

This clone was seen once. The chain employs TRBV28 and TRBJ1-2; 8 bases are a match to TRBD1. Germline V CDR1 and CDR2: MDHEN, SYDVKM. J lost 4 bases, V lost 6 bases, and 10 bases had no gene match. The CDR3 has 15 residues. The CDR3 loop reads CASRDQGAFGYGYTF. CDR3 DNA: TGTGCCAGCAGAGATCAGGGGGCGTTTGGCTATGGCTACACCTTC.

DNA for the CDR3: TGCGCCAGCAATACTAGAGGGGACACAGATACGCAGTATTTT. Protein: CASNTRGDTDTQYF. J is TRBJ2-3 and V is TRBV10-2, with D possibly called TRBD1 or TRBD2 (5 bases each). V was clipped by 7 bases and J by 2 bases, with 13 bases between them. This CDR3 region has 14 residues. CDR1 and CDR2 (germline): WSHSY, SAAADI.

The gene calls are TRBV5-1 and TRBJ2-3; 12 bases are shared with TRBD2. CDR1 SGHRS and CDR2 YFSETQ come from the germline V gene. The V segment lost 1 base and the J segment 2 bases; nucleotides outside the gene matches: 5. The CDR3 is made up of 17 amino acids. CDR3 nucleotides: TGCGCCAGCAGCTTGTTTCTAGCGGGAGGGTCCACAGATACGCAGTATTTT. The encoded protein is CASSLFLAGGSTDTQYF.

The chain employs TRBV20-1 and TRBJ2-2; D uncertain. CDR3 size: 11 residues. Trimming left V 0 bases short and J 7 bases short, with 3 bases between. Germline V gene data show CDR1 as DFQATT and CDR2 as SNEGSKA (reference sequence). The CDR3 loop reads CSARDFGELFF. The DNA for the CDR3 is TGCAGTGCTAGAGACTTCGGGGAGCTGTTTTTT.

This clone showed up just once. The rearrangement links TRBV7-9 to TRBJ2-2; 10 nucleotides match TRBD2. The trim removed 4 bases at V and 10 bases at J, leaving 12 bases unmatched. This CDR3 comprises 16 residues. CDR1 and CDR2 from the germline V gene are SEHNR and FQNEAQ (reference sequence). The chain's CDR3 is CASSSGLAVLREELFF. As DNA, the CDR3 is TGTGCCAGCAGCTCAGGACTAGCGGTCCTAAGGGAGGAGCTGTTTTTT.

This rearrangement joins TRBV18 to TRBJ2-3, with 7 bases aligning to TRBD2. The CDR3 length is 16 residues. Germline trimming cut 2 bases from V and 2 bases from J; bases unmatched to any gene: 7. From germline, CDR1 is KGHSH and CDR2 LQKENI. The CDR3 reads CASSPTYSGTTDTQYF. In DNA, the CDR3 is TGTGCCAGCTCACCAACCTACAGCGGGACCACAGATACGCAGTATTTT.

This clone is a singleton in its sample. The genes are TRBV27 and TRBJ1-2; perhaps TRBD1 as D (6 bases). Germline loops: CDR1 MNHEY, CDR2 SMNVEV (reference sequence). CDR3 length equals 14 residues. Trimming took off 2 bases at V and 7 bases at J, with 14 bases between the two ends. The CDR3 spells CASSLNRAQRGYTF. DNA for the CDR3: TGTGCCAGCAGTTTAAACAGGGCCCAGCGTGGCTACACCTTC.

This chain uses TRBV5-1 with TRBJ2-2; 7 bases line up with TRBD2. CDR1 is SGHRS and CDR2 is YFSETQ in the germline V gene. With V trimmed by 1 base and J by 2 bases, 5 bases remained unmatched. CDR3 length: 16 residues. The chain's CDR3 is CASSLLASGNTGELFF. Written as DNA, the CDR3 is TGCGCCAGCAGCTTGCTGGCTAGCGGAAACACCGGGGAGCTGTTTTTT.

This clone came up a few times. This may be a read error, as it is one base from a much larger clone. This sequence joins TRBV4-1 and TRBJ1-1; D ambiguous. Germline loops: CDR1 MGHRA, CDR2 YSYEKL. The CDR3 consists of 11 residues. Trimming removed 4 bases at V and 3 bases at J, with 3 bases between. Here the CDR3 reads CASSRDTEAFF. In DNA, the CDR3 is TGCGCCAGCAGCCGTGACACTGAAGCTTTCTTT.

This clone was seen at least ten times. Here the CDR3 reads CASTQQETQYF. The DNA of the CDR3 is TGTGCCAGCACCCAGCAAGAGACCCAGTACTTC. The chain carries TRBV2 and TRBJ2-5; D unclear. The germline gives CDR1 SNHLY, CDR2 FYNNEI. The germline V and J ends were trimmed by 7 bases and 2 bases, with 5 bases remaining between them. This CDR3 has 11 amino acids.

The chain employs TRBV4-1 and TRBJ2-2, with D maybe TRBD2 (5 bases). The CDR3 is 14 amino acids. Germline CDR1 reads MGHRA; CDR2 reads YSYEKL. Trimming left V 2 bases short and J 5 bases short, with 9 bases between. CDR3 nucleotide sequence: TGCGCCAGCAGCCAAATAGGAGGTACCGGGGAGCTGTTTTTT. Translated, it gives CASSQIGGTGELFF.

This chain uses TRBV5-4 with TRBJ2-7, with 10 bases that match TRBD2. CDR1 SGHNT and CDR2 YYREEE come from the germline V gene (reference sequence). The CDR3 sequence is 16 residues long. The junction had 10 bases not matched to a gene; V was cut back by 4 bases and J by 3 bases. The CDR3, as DNA: TGTGCCAGCAGCCCGAGGGGGACTAGCGACCTCTACGAGCAGTACTTC. It is translated as CASSPRGTSDLYEQYF.

The chain combines TRBV7-9 with TRBJ2-3, with 14 positions matching TRBD2. Germline V lookup: CDR1 SEHNR, CDR2 FQNEAQ (reference sequence). This CDR3 contains 15 residues. Unmatched junction bases numbered 4, after V lost 5 bases and J lost 6 bases. The CDR3 sequence: CASSPGTSGSDTQYF. CDR3 nucleotide sequence: TGTGCCAGCAGCCCTGGGACTAGCGGGAGCGATACGCAGTATTTT.

The chain links TRBV27 to TRBJ1-1; tentative D call: TRBD1 (5 bases). The germline V and J ends were trimmed by 6 bases and 1 base, with 15 bases remaining between them. From germline, CDR1 is MNHEY and CDR2 SMNVEV (reference sequence). The CDR3 is 15 residues long. CDR3 in amino acids: CASSRGGARNTEAFF. CDR3 DNA sequence: TGTGCCAGCAGCCGGGGAGGGGCGAGGAACACTGAAGCTTTCTTT.

This clone was observed a few times. The chain couples TRBV7-2 to TRBJ2-1; D is possibly TRBD2 (6 bases). The germline V gene encodes CDR1 SGHTA and CDR2 FQGNSA. The V gene lost 10 bases and the J gene lost 1 base, with 11 bases spanning the gap. CDR3 length equals 13 residues. The CDR3 DNA reads as TGTGCCACGGGGGAGAGGTCCTACAATGAGCAGTTCTTC. This translates into CATGERSYNEQFF.

This clone was counted between two and nine times. V usage is TRBV7-3 and J usage is TRBJ2-1; 8 bases map to TRBD2. The V gene end was trimmed by 5 bases and the J gene end by 0 bases; junction bases not matched to a gene: 3. Germline CDR1 and CDR2: SGHTA and FQGTGA. CDR3 size: 15 residues. CDR3 bases: TGTGCCAGCAGCGAGAGCGGGAGCTCCTACAATGAGCAGTTCTTC. It yields the protein CASSESGSSYNEQFF.